The 24 T cell receptor beta chains below were found in one sample sequenced in a study of blood T cell repertoires in COVID-19 (TCRdb year 2020). The library relied on the immunoSEQ multiplex PCR assay. Entries here come from immuneACCESS through TCRdb and include only in-frame sequences with V and J called. Some clones fail to appear in such tables; in the studies checked, an unresolved V gene covers under half of the shortfall, and the cause of the remainder is unknown. The sample yields 150,000 to 200,000 clones; about 85% were counted once. Of the sample, roughly 21% falls within the top ten clones. The sequenced sample consisted of peripheral blood. Receptors originate from a man between 60 and 70 years old with active or convalescent COVID-19.

The chain is built from TRBV9 and TRBJ1-2, with D hard to call. This CDR3 contains 15 residues. Germline CDR1 SGDLS, CDR2 YYNGEE. V shed 0 bases and J shed 4 bases, with 13 bases lying between them. The CDR3 sequence: CASSVEAGEVYGYTF. In DNA, the CDR3 is TGTGCCAGCAGCGTAGAGGCGGGTGAAGTCTATGGCTACACCTTC.

The rearrangement uses TRBV10-2 and TRBJ2-4; possibly TRBD1 for D (5 bases). The germline V and J ends were trimmed by 4 bases and 5 bases, with 12 bases remaining between them. Germline V CDR1 and CDR2: WSHSY, SAAADI. The CDR3 totals 14 residues. CDR3 region: CASSAPGNENIQYF. CDR3 nucleotides: TGCGCCAGCAGTGCCCCAGGGAATGAAAACATTCAGTACTTC.

The chain has TRBV6-4 and TRBJ2-2; 8 positions agree with TRBD1. The CDR3 sequence is 14 residues long. With 6 bases clipped from V and 5 bases from J, the junction kept 5 bases outside the gene matches. Germline CDR1 reads MRHNA; CDR2 reads SNTAGT. CDR3 in amino acids: CASRDRGLTGELFF. CDR3 sequence (DNA): TGTGCCAGCAGAGACAGGGGATTGACCGGGGAGCTGTTTTTT.

This chain links TRBV29-1 with TRBJ2-7; D might be TRBD2 (6 bases). Trimming cost V 3 bases and J 7 bases, with 16 bases left between them. The CDR3 covers 13 residues. The germline V gene encodes CDR1 SQVTM and CDR2 ANQGSEA. The CDR3 reads CSVEGGEGYEQYF. CDR3 bases: TGCAGCGTTGAGGGCGGGGAAGGATATGAGCAGTACTTC.

This sequence joins TRBV9 and TRBJ1-2; no clear D gene. V lost 4 bases to trimming and J lost 4 bases, with 17 bases between them. The CDR3 sequence is 15 residues long. CDR1 is SGDLS, CDR2 YYNGEE, per germline. The CDR3 reads CASSPGGDGIYGYTF. CDR3 sequence (DNA): TGTGCCAGCAGCCCAGGAGGCGACGGGATCTATGGCTACACCTTC.

This chain joins TRBV7-2 and TRBJ1-1; TRBD1 is a possible D gene (5 bases). Trimming cost V 3 bases and J 5 bases, with 10 bases left between them. The germline V gene encodes CDR1 SGHTA and CDR2 FQGNSA. The CDR3 contains 13 residues. CDR3 loop: CASSFAGLTEAFF. CDR3 DNA sequence: TGTGCCAGCAGCTTCGCGGGGCTAACTGAAGCTTTCTTT.

V and J are TRBV5-5 and TRBJ1-1, with unresolved D. The CDR3 is made up of 14 amino acids. V lost 7 bases and J 4 bases, leaving 17 bases between the germline ends. The germline V gene has CDR1 SGHKS and CDR2 YYEKEE (reference sequence). The CDR3 nucleotides read TGTGCCAGCGGGTACAGCCCCTTGGGCACTGAAGCTTTCTTT. Translated: CASGYSPLGTEAFF.

The genes are TRBV5-1 and TRBJ2-2; D is ambiguous. V was pared by 5 bases and J by 2 bases, with 13 bases between. Germline-derived CDR1 and CDR2 are SGHRS and YFSETQ. The CDR3 has 15 amino acids. This CDR3 reads CASSTDGENTGELFF. CDR3 DNA sequence: TGCGCCAGCAGTACCGACGGAGAAAACACCGGGGAGCTGTTTTTT.

The V gene is TRBV19, the J gene TRBJ2-5; D perhaps matches TRBD1 (5 bases). The CDR3 runs to 13 residues. Germline V gives CDR1 LNHDA, CDR2 SQIVND (reference sequence). Trimming left V 4 bases short and J 1 base short, with 7 bases between. CDR3 residues: CASSTGIQETQYF. The CDR3 nucleotides read TGTGCCAGTAGTACAGGGATCCAAGAGACCCAGTACTTC.

The gene calls are TRBV3-1 (or the pseudogene TRBV3-2) and TRBJ2-5, with a possible D match to TRBD2 (5 bases). Trimming cost V 4 bases and J 4 bases, with 16 bases left between them. Germline CDR1 LGHDT, CDR2 YNNKEL (reference sequence). The CDR3 has 15 residues. The CDR3: CASSPRSSGGETQYF. The CDR3 DNA is TGTGCCAGCAGCCCCCGATCCAGCGGAGGAGAGACCCAGTACTTC.

The chain links TRBV27 to TRBJ1-6; weak D call: TRBD1 (6 bases). The germline V and J ends were trimmed by 7 bases and 7 bases, with 20 bases remaining between them. Germline CDR1 reads MNHEY; CDR2 reads SMNVEV (reference sequence). This CDR3 is 16 amino acids long. The CDR3: CASTSGRGGGNSPLHF. CDR3 DNA: TGTGCCAGCACCTCCGGACGGGGGGGCGGCAATTCACCCCTCCACTTT.

The chain carries TRBV7-9 and TRBJ1-6, with D unclear. Germline V gene sequence: CDR1 SEHNR, CDR2 FQNEAQ (reference sequence). Trimming shortened V by 4 bases and J by 0 bases, and 13 bases separated the two germline ends. This CDR3 region has 17 residues. CDR3: CASSSARVTSYNSPLHF. The CDR3, as DNA: TGTGCCAGCAGCTCGGCGCGGGTTACCTCCTATAATTCACCCCTCCACTTT.

J is TRBJ2-7 and V is TRBV2, with D maybe TRBD1 (6 bases). V was clipped by 1 base and J by 5 bases, with 6 bases between them. The CDR3 has 12 residues. Looked up from germline, CDR1 is SNHLY and CDR2 is FYNNEI. The CDR3 here is CASSEDRDEQYF. The CDR3 DNA is TGTGCCAGCAGTGAAGACAGGGACGAGCAGTACTTC.

The rearrangement links TRBV5-5 to TRBJ1-4; the D is unclear. The CDR3 covers 13 residues. V was trimmed by 0 bases and J by 7 bases, leaving 7 bases between them. Germline V gene sequence: CDR1 SGHKS, CDR2 YYEKEE (reference sequence). The CDR3 bases are TGTGCCAGCAGCTTGGCCCCGTTTGAAAAACTGTTTTTT. Encoded protein: CASSLAPFEKLFF.

The V call is TRBV5-1, the J call TRBJ1-6, with 7 bases lining up with TRBD1. V lost 4 bases, J lost 6 bases, and 4 bases stayed unmatched. The CDR3 is 14 amino acids. Per the germline V gene, CDR1 is SGHRS and CDR2 is YFSETQ. The CDR3 DNA follows: TGCGCCAGCAGCGCCGGGACAGTTAATTCACCCCTCCACTTT. Encoded protein: CASSAGTVNSPLHF.

V usage is TRBV5-1 and J usage is TRBJ1-2, with 8 bases aligning to TRBD1. CDR3 length: 18 residues. Germline-derived CDR1 and CDR2 are SGHRS and YFSETQ. V shed 1 base and J 3 bases; nucleotides not matched to a gene: 14. This CDR3 reads CASSLRQGAYVGDYGYTF. In DNA form, the CDR3 reads TGCGCCAGCAGCTTGAGGCAGGGGGCTTACGTAGGGGACTATGGCTACACCTTC.

The chain carries TRBV5-1 and TRBJ1-6; D is perhaps TRBD1 (6 bases). This CDR3 contains 15 residues. Germline lookup yields CDR1 SGHRS and CDR2 YFSETQ. Trimming stripped 4 bases from V and 6 bases from J, with 14 bases between. The CDR3 protein is CASSPDRNVNSPLHF. The CDR3 bases are TGCGCCAGCAGCCCGGACAGAAATGTTAATTCACCCCTCCACTTT.

The chain uses TRBV11-2 and TRBJ2-1; 8 bases are a match to TRBD2. This CDR3 comprises 14 residues. The junction had 8 bases not matched to a gene; V was cut back by 1 base and J by 12 bases. Per the germline V gene, CDR1 is SGHAT and CDR2 is FQNNGV. CDR3 in amino acids: CASSLVLAGGLQFF. Written as DNA, the CDR3 is TGTGCCAGCAGCTTAGTGCTGGCGGGGGGCCTGCAGTTCTTC.

The J gene is TRBJ2-3, the V gene TRBV18; no definite D call. V lost 6 bases and J lost 3, with 13 bases in between. The V gene's germline CDR1 is KGHSH and CDR2 LQKENI. This CDR3 region has 14 residues. The CDR3 DNA is TGTGCCAGCTCCCCCCCCACAGATACAGATACGCAGTATTTT. It translates to CASSPPTDTDTQYF.

The chain joins TRBV5-1 to TRBJ1-1; D is possibly TRBD1 (5 bases). This CDR3 has 13 residues. Germline lookup yields CDR1 SGHRS and CDR2 YFSETQ. The V end was cut by 5 bases, the J end by 1 base, with 9 bases between. The CDR3: CASRVGENTEAFF. Written as DNA, the CDR3 is TGCGCCAGCAGGGTAGGGGAGAACACTGAAGCTTTCTTT.

The chain links TRBV5-1 to TRBJ1-1; 10 bases are a match to TRBD1. This CDR3 comprises 16 residues. Unmatched junction bases numbered 6, after V lost 0 bases and J lost 4 bases. The germline V gene encodes CDR1 SGHRS and CDR2 YFSETQ. CDR3 bases: TGCGCCAGCAGCTTGGGACAGGGGGCTTTGGGCACTGAAGCTTTCTTT. It is translated as CASSLGQGALGTEAFF.

The V and J genes are TRBV29-1 and TRBJ1-2; 10 bases fit TRBD1. J was trimmed by 9 bases and V by 1 base; bases with no gene match: 8. CDR3 length: 14 residues. Germline CDR1 and CDR2: SQVTM and ANQGSEA. CDR3 bases: TGCAGCGTTGAAGGGGGGACAGGGGCAGGGAGCTACACCTTC. Encoded protein: CSVEGGTGAGSYTF. The full variable domain, completed using reference TRBV29-1 and TRBJ1-2, is SAVISQKPSRDICQRGTSLTIQCQVDSQVTMMFWYRQQPGQSLTLIATANQGSEATYESGFVIDKFPISRPNLTFSTLTVSNMSPEDSSIYLCSVEGGTGAGSYTFGSGTRLTVV.

This chain connects TRBV11-2 to TRBJ1-1; TRBD1 aligns across 9 bases. The CDR3 spans 14 residues. The V segment lost 8 bases and the J segment 1 base; nucleotides outside the gene matches: 5. CDR1 is SGHAT and CDR2 is FQNNGV in the germline V gene. DNA of the CDR3: TGTGCCAGCTCAACAGGGGGCTGGAACACTGAAGCTTTCTTT. Encoded protein: CASSTGGWNTEAFF.

The rearrangement uses TRBV5-1 and TRBJ1-2, with 7 bases fitting TRBD1. The length of the CDR3 is 14 residues. V dropped 0 bases and J dropped 6; count of bases not matched to a gene: 5. Per the germline V gene, CDR1 is SGHRS and CDR2 is YFSETQ. The CDR3 DNA reads TGCGCCAGCAGCTTGGCCGACAGGGAGGATGGCTACACCTTC. Protein product: CASSLADREDGYTF.